Listed below are T cell receptor beta chains from one sample, sequenced in a study of cytomegalovirus exposure and HLA in healthy donors. Sequencing was performed with immunoSEQ multiplex PCR; in TCRdb, only in-frame clones are kept and a portion is missing. Among 100,000 to 150,000 clones listed, just over 15% were seen once. Sequenced input: PBMCs. The receptor set was obtained from a woman aged 18-29 years in good health and CMV-seronegative. Each CDR3 is given with its conserved first and last residue. D genes are given only for firm matches. A row's size may be missing; if present it is once, few, many or a size class.

CDR3aa	CDR3nt	d_gene	j_gene	v_gene	abundance	len
CASSEDGKYGYTF	TGTGCCAGCAGTGAAGACGGGAAATATGGCTACACCTTC	-	TRBJ1-2	TRBV6-1	-	13
CSAQFQETQYF	TGCAGTGCTCAATTCCAAGAGACCCAGTACTTC	-	TRBJ2-5	TRBV20-1	-	11
CSVEGRGADYSYEQYF	TGCAGCGTTGAGGGCAGGGGCGCCGATTACTCCTACGAGCAGTACTTC	-	TRBJ2-7	TRBV29-1	few	16
CASSSTGTGGSYEQYF	TGTGCCAGCAGCTCGACCGGGACAGGGGGGTCCTACGAGCAGTACTTC	TRBD1	TRBJ2-7	TRBV11-3	few	16
CASSDSGGRSGEQYF	TGTGCCAGCAGCGATAGCGGGGGTCGGTCGGGGGAGCAGTACTTC	TRBD2	TRBJ2-7	TRBV9	-	15
CATSSLGGSGYNEQFF	TGTGCCACCAGCAGTCTCGGTGGCAGCGGCTACAATGAGCAGTTCTTC	-	TRBJ2-1	TRBV15	-	16
CASSDRGGNTIYF	TGTGCCAGCAGTGACAGGGGAGGAAACACCATATATTTT	-	TRBJ1-3	TRBV2	-	13
CASSLGLEQYF	TGTGCCAGCAGCTTGGGGCTCGAGCAGTACTTC	-	TRBJ2-7	TRBV11-2	-	11
CASSARDWNTEAFF	TGTGCCAGCAGCGCGCGGGACTGGAACACTGAAGCTTTCTTT	-	TRBJ1-1	TRBV9	-	14
CASSLTSGSYNEQFF	TGTGCCAGCAGCCTTACTAGCGGGAGTTACAATGAGCAGTTCTTC	TRBD2	TRBJ2-1	TRBV28	few	15
CASSPAEGGIETQYF	TGTGCCAGCAGCCCGGCGGAGGGCGGAATAGAGACCCAGTACTTC	-	TRBJ2-5	TRBV5-4	-	15
CASSLGGQPYGYTF	TGTGCCAGCAGCTTGGGGGGACAGCCTTATGGCTACACCTTC	TRBD1	TRBJ1-2	TRBV5-6	few	14
CASSLVAGRADTQYF	TGTGCCAGCAGCTTGGTGGCAGGGCGAGCAGATACGCAGTATTTT	-	TRBJ2-3	TRBV5-4	few	15
CASRIQPGQYSPLHF	TGTGCCAGCAGAATCCAACCGGGACAGTATTCACCCCTCCACTTT	TRBD1	TRBJ1-6	TRBV6-5	few	15
CASSDRVYTGELFF	TGTGCCAGCAGTGACAGGGTTTACACCGGGGAGCTGTTTTTT	-	TRBJ2-2	TRBV25-1	-	14
CASSFSLAGVSNEQFF	TGCGCCAGCAGCTTTTCACTAGCGGGAGTTAGCAATGAGCAGTTCTTC	TRBD2	TRBJ2-1	TRBV5-1	-	16
CASSFHAQGADTEAFF	TGCGCCAGCAGCTTCCATGCACAGGGGGCTGACACTGAAGCTTTCTTT	TRBD1	TRBJ1-1	TRBV5-1	-	16
CASRGDRENTGELFF	TGTGCCAGCAGGGGGGACAGGGAGAACACCGGGGAGCTGTTTTTT	TRBD1	TRBJ2-2	TRBV27	few	15